The source of this TCR beta chain is a study of cytomegalovirus exposure and HLA in healthy donors. This PCR relied on a set of 60 Vbeta primers and 13 Jbeta primers. The table came from immunoSEQ multiplex PCR; TCRdb's copy has only in-frame clones and leaves some out. The profile covers about 59,000 clones, with roughly 75% appearing a single time and about 6.8% taken by the ten largest. The CDR3 contains 15 residues. V lost 5 bases to trimming and J lost 0 bases, with 15 bases between them. CDR1 SGHDT and CDR2 YYEEEE come from the germline V gene. Whole-study findings and limits: The study put some 160 TCR beta chains on its list as cytomegalovirus-associated.

Comments on this clone: Its antigen remains unidentified. Other nucleotide sequences from this sample produce the same CDR3.

This TCR derives from a young man in good health and CMV-seropositive. The sample comprised PBMCs. This rearrangement joins TRBV5-6 to TRBJ2-7, with unresolved D. CDR3 residues: CASSSPTGFSYEQYF. DNA for the CDR3: TGTGCCAGCAGTTCACCGACCGGGTTCTCCTACGAGCAGTACTTC.